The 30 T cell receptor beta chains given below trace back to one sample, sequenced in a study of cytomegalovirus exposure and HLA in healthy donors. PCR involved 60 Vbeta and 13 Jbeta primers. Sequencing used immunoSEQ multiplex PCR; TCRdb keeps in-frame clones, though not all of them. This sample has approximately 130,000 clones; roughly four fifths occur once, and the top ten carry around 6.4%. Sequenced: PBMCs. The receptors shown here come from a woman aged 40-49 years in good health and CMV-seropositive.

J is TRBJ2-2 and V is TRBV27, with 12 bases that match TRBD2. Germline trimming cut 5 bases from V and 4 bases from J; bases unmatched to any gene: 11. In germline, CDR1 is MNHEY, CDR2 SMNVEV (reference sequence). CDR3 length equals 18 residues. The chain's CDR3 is CASSPRRLAGAGTGELFF. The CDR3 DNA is TGTGCCAGCAGTCCGAGACGACTAGCGGGAGCAGGCACCGGGGAGCTGTTTTTT.

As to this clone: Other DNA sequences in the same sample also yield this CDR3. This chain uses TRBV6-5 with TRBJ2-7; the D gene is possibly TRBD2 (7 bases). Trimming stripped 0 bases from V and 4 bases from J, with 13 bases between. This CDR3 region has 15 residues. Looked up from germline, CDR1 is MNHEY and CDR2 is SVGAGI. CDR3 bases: TGTGCCAGCAGTTACTCGGGGGGGCTTGGTTACGAGCAGTACTTC. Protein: CASSYSGGLGYEQYF.

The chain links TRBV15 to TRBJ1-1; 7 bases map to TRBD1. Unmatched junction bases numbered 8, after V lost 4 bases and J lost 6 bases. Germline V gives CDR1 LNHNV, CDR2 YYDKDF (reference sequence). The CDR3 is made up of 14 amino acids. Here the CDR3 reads CATSTVDRRPEAFF. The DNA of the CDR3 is TGTGCCACCAGCACTGTGGACAGGAGGCCTGAAGCTTTCTTT.

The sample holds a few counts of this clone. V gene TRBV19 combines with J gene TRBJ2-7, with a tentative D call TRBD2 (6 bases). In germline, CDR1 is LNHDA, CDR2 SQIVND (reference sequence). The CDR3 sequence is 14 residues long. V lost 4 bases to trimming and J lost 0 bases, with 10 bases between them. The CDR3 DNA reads TGTGCCAGTAGTACGTTCGGGGGCTCCTACGAGCAGTACTTC. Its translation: CASSTFGGSYEQYF.

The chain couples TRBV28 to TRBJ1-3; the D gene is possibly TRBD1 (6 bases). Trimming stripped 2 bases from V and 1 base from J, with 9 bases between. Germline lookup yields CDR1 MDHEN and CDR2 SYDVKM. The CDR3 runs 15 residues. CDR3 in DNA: TGTGCCAGCAGTTTAGCAGGACAGTCTGGAAACACCATATATTTT. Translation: CASSLAGQSGNTIYF.

This CDR3 is CASSPGQGAGGYTF. CDR3 bases: TGTGCCAGCAGTCCCGGACAGGGGGCGGGTGGCTACACCTTC. The rearrangement joins TRBV27 to TRBJ1-2, with 11 bases identical to TRBD1. Germline V gene lookup returns CDR1 MNHEY and CDR2 SMNVEV (reference sequence). Germline trimming cut 5 bases from V and 7 bases from J; bases unmatched to any gene: 6. CDR3 length: 14 residues.

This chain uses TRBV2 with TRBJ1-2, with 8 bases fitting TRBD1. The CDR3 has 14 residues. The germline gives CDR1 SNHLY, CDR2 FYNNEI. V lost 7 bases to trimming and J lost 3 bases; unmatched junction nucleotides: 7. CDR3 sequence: CASTYRGSDYGYTF. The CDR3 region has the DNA TGTGCCAGCACCTACAGGGGGAGTGACTATGGCTACACCTTC. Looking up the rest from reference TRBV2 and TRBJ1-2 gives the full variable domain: EPEVTQTPSHQVTQMGQEVILRCVPISNHLYFYWYRQILGQKVEFLVSFYNNEISEKSEIFDDQFSVERPDGSNFTLKIRSTKLEDSAMYFCASTYRGSDYGYTFGSGTRLTVV.

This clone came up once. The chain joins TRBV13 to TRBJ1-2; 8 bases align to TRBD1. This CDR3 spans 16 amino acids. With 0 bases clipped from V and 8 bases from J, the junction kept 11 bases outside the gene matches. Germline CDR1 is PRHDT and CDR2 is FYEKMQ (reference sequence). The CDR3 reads CASSLGIGQGAVGYTF. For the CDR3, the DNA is TGTGCCAGCAGCTTAGGCATCGGCCAGGGGGCGGTGGGCTACACCTTC.

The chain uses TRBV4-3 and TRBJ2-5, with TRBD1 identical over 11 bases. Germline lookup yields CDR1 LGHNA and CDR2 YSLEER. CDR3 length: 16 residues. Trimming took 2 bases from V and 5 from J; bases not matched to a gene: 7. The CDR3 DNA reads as TGCGCCAGCAGCCAATACACCGGGACAGGGGGTGAGACCCAGTACTTC. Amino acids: CASSQYTGTGGETQYF.

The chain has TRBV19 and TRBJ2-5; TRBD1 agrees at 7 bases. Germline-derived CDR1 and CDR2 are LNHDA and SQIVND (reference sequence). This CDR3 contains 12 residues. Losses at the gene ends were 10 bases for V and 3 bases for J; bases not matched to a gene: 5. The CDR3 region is CATGTAKETQYF. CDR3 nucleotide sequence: TGTGCCACTGGGACAGCCAAAGAGACCCAGTACTTC. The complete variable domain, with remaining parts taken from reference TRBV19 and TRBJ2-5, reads DGGITQSPKYLFRKEGQNVTLSCEQNLNHDAMYWYRQDPGQGLRLIYYSQIVNDFQKGDIAEGYSVSREKKESFPLTVTSAQKNPTAFYLCATGTAKETQYFGPGTRLLVL.

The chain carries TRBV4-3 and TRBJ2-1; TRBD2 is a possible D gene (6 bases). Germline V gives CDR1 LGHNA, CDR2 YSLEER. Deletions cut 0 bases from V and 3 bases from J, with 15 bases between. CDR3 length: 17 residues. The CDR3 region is CASSQDAAGRIYNEQFF. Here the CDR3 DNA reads TGCGCCAGCAGCCAAGATGCGGCGGGACGGATCTACAATGAGCAGTTCTTC.

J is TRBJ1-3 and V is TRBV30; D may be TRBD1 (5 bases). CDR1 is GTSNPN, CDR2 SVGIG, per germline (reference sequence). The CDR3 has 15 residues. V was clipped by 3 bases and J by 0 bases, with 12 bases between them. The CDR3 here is CAWSFAGTSGNTIYF. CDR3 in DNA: TGTGCCTGGAGCTTCGCGGGGACCTCTGGAAACACCATATATTTT.

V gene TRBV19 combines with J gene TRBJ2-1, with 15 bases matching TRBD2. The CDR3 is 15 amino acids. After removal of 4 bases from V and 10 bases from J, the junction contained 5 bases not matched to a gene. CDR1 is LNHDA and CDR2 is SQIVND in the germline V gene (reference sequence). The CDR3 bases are TGTGCCAGTAGTACTGGACTAGCGGGAGGGAAGGAGCAGTTCTTC. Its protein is CASSTGLAGGKEQFF.

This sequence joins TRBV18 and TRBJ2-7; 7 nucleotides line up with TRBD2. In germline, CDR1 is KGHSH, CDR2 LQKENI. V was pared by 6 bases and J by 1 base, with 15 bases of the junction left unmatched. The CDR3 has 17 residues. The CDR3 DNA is TGTGCCAGCTCCCAGGATCTGACTAGCTACCCATCCTACGAGCAGTACTTC. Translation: CASSQDLTSYPSYEQYF.

The CDR3 reads CASSLLAGELNEQFF. CDR3 sequence (DNA): TGTGCCAGCAGCCTTCTAGCGGGAGAGTTGAATGAGCAGTTCTTC. The gene calls are TRBV14 and TRBJ2-1; 10 nucleotides align to TRBD2. After removal of 4 bases from V and 7 bases from J, the junction contained 7 bases not matched to a gene. The CDR3 covers 15 residues. Per the germline V gene, CDR1 is SGHDN and CDR2 is FVKESK.

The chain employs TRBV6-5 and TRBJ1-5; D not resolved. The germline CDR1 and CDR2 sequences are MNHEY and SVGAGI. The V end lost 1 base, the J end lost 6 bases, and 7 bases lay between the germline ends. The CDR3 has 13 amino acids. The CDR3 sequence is CASSYLASQPQHF. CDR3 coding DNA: TGTGCCAGCAGTTACTTAGCCAGTCAGCCCCAGCATTTT.

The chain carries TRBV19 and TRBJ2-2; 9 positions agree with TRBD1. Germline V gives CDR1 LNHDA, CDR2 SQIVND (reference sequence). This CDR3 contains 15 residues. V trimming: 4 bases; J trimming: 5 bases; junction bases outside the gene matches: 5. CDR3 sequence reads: CASSRGQGWTGELFF. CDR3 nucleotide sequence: TGTGCCAGTAGTAGGGGACAGGGATGGACCGGGGAGCTGTTTTTT.

The CDR3 sequence is CASSLGDRGLEAFF. The CDR3 DNA sequence: TGTGCCAGCAGCTTAGGGGACAGGGGCCTGGAAGCTTTCTTT. The chain has TRBV7-3 and TRBJ1-1, with 10 bases aligning to TRBD1. V trimming: 2 bases; J trimming: 8 bases; junction bases outside the gene matches: 5. This CDR3 is built from 14 residues. Germline assignment: CDR1 SGHTA and CDR2 FQGTGA.

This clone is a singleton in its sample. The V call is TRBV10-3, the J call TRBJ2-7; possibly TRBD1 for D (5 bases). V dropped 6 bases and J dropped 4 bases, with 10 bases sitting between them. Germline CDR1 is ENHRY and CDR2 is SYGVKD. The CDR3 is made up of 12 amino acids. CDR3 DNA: TGTGCCATCAGCACAGGCCTATACGAGCAGTACTTC. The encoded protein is CAISTGLYEQYF.

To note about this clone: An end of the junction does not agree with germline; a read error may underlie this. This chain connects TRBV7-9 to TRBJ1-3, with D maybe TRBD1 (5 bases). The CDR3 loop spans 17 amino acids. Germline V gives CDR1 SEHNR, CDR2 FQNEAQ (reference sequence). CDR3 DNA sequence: TGTTCCAGCAGCTCGGACATCTCTTCAGTCTCTGGAAACACCATATATTTT. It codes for CSSSSDISSVSGNTIYF.

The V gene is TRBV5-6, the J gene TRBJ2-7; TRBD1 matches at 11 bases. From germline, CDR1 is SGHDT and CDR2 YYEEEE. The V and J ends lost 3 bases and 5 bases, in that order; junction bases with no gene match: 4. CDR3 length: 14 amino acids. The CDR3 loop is CASSSRTGGNEQYF. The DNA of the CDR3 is TGTGCCAGCAGCTCAAGGACAGGGGGCAACGAGCAGTACTTC. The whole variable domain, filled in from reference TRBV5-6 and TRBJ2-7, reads DAGVTQSPTHLIKTRGQQVTLRCSPKSGHDTVSWYQQALGQGPQFIFQYYEEEERQRGNFPDRFSGHQFPNYSSELNVNALLLGDSALYLCASSSRTGGNEQYFGPGTRLTVT.

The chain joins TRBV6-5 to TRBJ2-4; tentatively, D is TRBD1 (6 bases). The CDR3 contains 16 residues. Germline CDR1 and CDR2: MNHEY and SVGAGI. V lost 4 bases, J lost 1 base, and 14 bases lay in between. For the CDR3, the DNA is TGTGCCAGCAGTTCGACAGGAAATGGGGCCAAAAACATTCAGTACTTC. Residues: CASSSTGNGAKNIQYF.

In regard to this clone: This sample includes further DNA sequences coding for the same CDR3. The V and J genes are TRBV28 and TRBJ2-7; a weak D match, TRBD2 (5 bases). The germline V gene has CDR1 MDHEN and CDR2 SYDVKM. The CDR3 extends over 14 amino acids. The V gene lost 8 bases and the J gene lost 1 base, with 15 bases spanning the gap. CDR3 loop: CASSSRTASYEQYF. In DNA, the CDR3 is TGTGCCAGCTCTTCACGGACTGCATCCTACGAGCAGTACTTC. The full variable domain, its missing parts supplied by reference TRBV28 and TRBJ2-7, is DVKVTQSSRYLVKRTGEKVFLECVQDMDHENMFWYRQDPGLGLRLIYFSYDVKMKEKGDIPEGYSVSREKKERFSLILESASTNQTSMYLCASSSRTASYEQYFGPGTRLTVT.

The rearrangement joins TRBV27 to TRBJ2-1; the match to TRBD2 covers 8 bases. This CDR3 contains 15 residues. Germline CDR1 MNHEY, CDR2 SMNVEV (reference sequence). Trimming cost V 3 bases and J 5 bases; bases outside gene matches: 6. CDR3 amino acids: CASSLSTSANNEQFF. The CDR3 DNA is TGTGCCAGCAGTTTGTCGACTAGCGCTAACAATGAGCAGTTCTTC.

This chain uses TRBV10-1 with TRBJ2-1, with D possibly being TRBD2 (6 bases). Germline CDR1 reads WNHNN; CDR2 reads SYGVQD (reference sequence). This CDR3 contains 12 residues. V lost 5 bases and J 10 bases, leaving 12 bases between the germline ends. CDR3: CASSLTRREQFF. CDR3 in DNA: TGCGCCAGCAGTTTGACTAGAAGGGAGCAGTTCTTC.

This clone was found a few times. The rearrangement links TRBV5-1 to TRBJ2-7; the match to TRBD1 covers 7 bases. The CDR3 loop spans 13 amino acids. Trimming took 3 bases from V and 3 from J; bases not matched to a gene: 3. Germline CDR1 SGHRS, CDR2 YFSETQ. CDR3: CASSSPGGYEQYF. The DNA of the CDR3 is TGCGCCAGCAGCTCCCCAGGGGGCTACGAGCAGTACTTC.

CDR3 amino acids: CASSEAGSEQYF. CDR3 DNA sequence: TGTGCCAGCAGTGAAGCAGGGAGCGAGCAGTACTTC. The V and J genes are TRBV2 and TRBJ2-7; D is perhaps TRBD2 (5 bases). The CDR3 covers 12 residues. CDR1 and CDR2 from the germline V gene are SNHLY and FYNNEI. The ends were cut back, 0 bases at V and 6 bases at J, with 6 bases in the middle. Full variable domain (outside the CDR3, taken from reference TRBV2 and TRBJ2-7): EPEVTQTPSHQVTQMGQEVILRCVPISNHLYFYWYRQILGQKVEFLVSFYNNEISEKSEIFDDQFSVERPDGSNFTLKIRSTKLEDSAMYFCASSEAGSEQYFGPGTRLTVT.

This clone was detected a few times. This CDR3 reads CASSQVSGTGSEKLFF. CDR3 DNA sequence: TGCGCCAGCAGCCAAGTCTCGGGGACAGGGAGTGAAAAACTGTTTTTT. The rearrangement uses TRBV4-1 and TRBJ1-4; TRBD1 matches 9 bases. In germline, CDR1 is MGHRA, CDR2 YSYEKL. The trim removed 1 base at V and 7 bases at J, leaving 7 bases unmatched. This CDR3 region has 16 residues.

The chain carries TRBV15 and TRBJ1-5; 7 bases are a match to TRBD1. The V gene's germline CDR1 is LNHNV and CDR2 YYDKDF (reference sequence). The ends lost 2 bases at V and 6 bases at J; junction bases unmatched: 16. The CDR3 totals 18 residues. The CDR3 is CATSRLVTGADRGQPQHF. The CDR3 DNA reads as TGTGCCACCAGCAGACTTGTTACAGGGGCAGATCGGGGTCAGCCCCAGCATTTT.

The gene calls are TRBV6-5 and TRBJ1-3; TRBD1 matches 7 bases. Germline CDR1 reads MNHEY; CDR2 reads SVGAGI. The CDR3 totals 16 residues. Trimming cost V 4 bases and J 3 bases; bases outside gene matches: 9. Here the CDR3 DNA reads TGTGCCAGCAGTTTCTTTACAGGGGCGAGTGGAAACACCATATATTTT. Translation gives CASSFFTGASGNTIYF.